A selection of T cell receptor beta chains follows, all from one sample in a study of regulatory T cells in long-lasting Graves disease. TCRdb fed the multiplex PCR reads into MiXCR, producing one record per CDR3 protein. The repertoire holds approximately 540,000 distinct CDR3 sequences, 9.5% to 15% seen once, with more than 8% in the top ten. These data also featured in a second study, about T cells in Graves' hyperthyroidism and ophthalmopathy.

This sample comprised peripheral blood mononuclear cells (PBMCs), obtained at new diagnosis, from a patient treated with antithyroid drugs. Receptors were obtained from a woman in her twenties or thirties with Graves disease. Both conserved end residues are trimmed from each CDR3.

V gene: TRBV28
J gene: TRBJ1-5
CDR3 protein: ASSSHPPQH

V gene: TRBV28
J gene: TRBJ1-5
CDR3 protein: ASSPVTGYQPQH

V gene: TRBV20-1
J gene: TRBJ2-5
CDR3 protein: SARSGTGQETQY

V gene: TRBV2
J gene: TRBJ2-7
CDR3 protein: ASSADGVYEQY

V gene: TRBV7-6
J gene: .
CDR3 protein: ASSLPGLDQETQY

V gene: TRBV5-1
J gene: TRBJ2-7
CDR3 protein: ASSFGRDRGFHEQY

V gene: TRBV27
J gene: TRBJ2-4
CDR3 protein: ASSFSDRENIQY

V gene: TRBV18
J gene: TRBJ1-1
CDR3 protein: ASSQRVSDTEAF

V gene: TRBV28
J gene: TRBJ2-1
CDR3 protein: ASRPTVGEANYNEQL

V gene: TRBV5-1
J gene: TRBJ2-5
CDR3 protein: ASSWRTGLIDRETQY

V gene: TRBV19
J gene: TRBJ1-2
CDR3 protein: ASSALTTGGDGYT

V gene: TRBV7-9
J gene: TRBJ1-1
CDR3 protein: ASSIDDTEAF

V gene: TRBV7-3
J gene: TRBJ1-1
CDR3 protein: ASSAGRENTEAF

V gene: TRBV11-2
J gene: TRBJ2-1
CDR3 protein: ASSGPLNEQF

V gene: TRBV28
J gene: TRBJ1-5
CDR3 protein: ASSAYDVPQPQH

V gene: TRBV12-3/TRBV12-4
J gene: TRBJ1-5
CDR3 protein: ASRYSGQPQH

V gene: TRBV6-1
J gene: TRBJ2-2
CDR3 protein: ASRAGVGNTGELF

V gene: TRBV19
J gene: TRBJ1-5
CDR3 protein: ASSGGTGGYQPQH

V gene: TRBV20-1
J gene: TRBJ2-7
CDR3 protein: SARDPMPGGASSYEQY

V gene: TRBV5-4
J gene: TRBJ2-2
CDR3 protein: ASSRLNRGRTGELF

V gene: TRBV24-1
J gene: TRBJ1-2
CDR3 protein: ATSDFGTDYGYT

V gene: TRBV28
J gene: TRBJ2-1
CDR3 protein: ASDWGRESIEQF

V gene: TRBV7-9
J gene: TRBJ1-2
CDR3 protein: ASSQTGVDYGYT

V gene: TRBV11-3
J gene: TRBJ2-1
CDR3 protein: ASSLAGGPTNEQF

V gene: TRBV2
J gene: TRBJ2-5
CDR3 protein: ASSEGLAGTRTQY

V gene: TRBV6-1
J gene: TRBJ2-3
CDR3 protein: ASSTRQIEDYTQY